These 20 T cell receptor beta chains were all obtained from the same sample, sequenced in a study of PD-L1 blockade in urothelial cancer. Method: immunoSEQ multiplex PCR; TCRdb's copy keeps in-frame clones and lacks some. The sample consists of 70,000 to 80,000 clones, around four fifths of them appearing once. Time point indicated: pretreatment peripheral blood. The sample was PBMCs, taken around atezolizumab (anti-PD-L1) treatment. These receptors all stem from a man between 35 and 55 years old with urothelial cancer.

CDR3: CASSQDWGGLGELFF. DNA of the CDR3: TGTGCCAGCAGCCAAGATTGGGGGGGGCTCGGGGAGCTGTTTTTT. The J gene is TRBJ2-2, the V gene TRBV4-2, with a tentative D call TRBD2 (7 bases). Trimming removed 0 bases at V and 7 bases at J, with 12 bases between. Per the germline V gene, CDR1 is LGHNA and CDR2 is YNFKEQ. The CDR3 is made up of 15 amino acids.

This chain uses TRBV9 with TRBJ1-6; D remains ambiguous. This CDR3 is 15 amino acids long. V dropped 1 base and J dropped 8 bases, with 13 bases sitting between them. From germline, CDR1 is SGDLS and CDR2 YYNGEE. CDR3 sequence (DNA): TGTGCCAGCAGCGTACAGGCCGTCCTGGATTCACCCCTCCACTTT. Translated, it gives CASSVQAVLDSPLHF.

The chain employs TRBV5-6 and TRBJ2-7; D remains ambiguous. Trimming cost V 6 bases and J 5 bases, with 12 bases left between them. The germline CDR1 and CDR2 sequences are SGHDT and YYEEEE. The CDR3 spans 12 residues. Here the CDR3 reads CASTAPSDEQYF. Written as DNA, the CDR3 is TGTGCCAGCACCGCCCCGAGCGACGAGCAGTACTTC.

J is TRBJ2-7 and V is TRBV5-1; TRBD2 matches at 13 bases. This CDR3 region has 13 residues. After removal of 4 bases from V and 12 bases from J, the junction contained 7 bases not matched to a gene. Germline CDR1 SGHRS, CDR2 YFSETQ. The CDR3 is CASSGTSGTEGYF. In nucleotides, the CDR3 is TGCGCCAGCAGCGGGACTAGCGGGACAGAGGGGTACTTC.

This chain uses TRBV5-1 with TRBJ1-2; maybe TRBD1 (5 bases). Trimming removed 5 bases at V and 8 bases at J, with 13 bases between. The CDR3 runs 12 residues. Per the germline V gene, CDR1 is SGHRS and CDR2 is YFSETQ. The CDR3 DNA is TGCGCCAGCAGGAGCATGGGGCGGGGCTACACCTTC. As protein: CASRSMGRGYTF.

The rearrangement uses TRBV29-1 and TRBJ1-3; 9 nucleotides match TRBD1. Germline values: CDR1 SQVTM, CDR2 ANQGSEA. Trimming removed 1 base from V and 0 bases from J; junction bases left unmatched: 7. There are 17 residues in the CDR3. CDR3 in DNA: TGCAGCGTTGAAGCCTCCGGGACAGGGAACTCTGGAAACACCATATATTTT. This sequence encodes CSVEASGTGNSGNTIYF.

The gene calls are TRBV6-5 and TRBJ1-5, with D hard to call. Trimming removed 6 bases at V and 5 bases at J, with 11 bases between. Germline V gives CDR1 MNHEY, CDR2 SVGAGI. CDR3 length: 13 residues. The CDR3 spells CASSLQSHQPQHF. The CDR3 DNA reads as TGTGCCAGCAGCTTACAGTCCCATCAGCCCCAGCATTTT.

CDR3 DNA: TGCGCCAGCAGCTCGCGACTAGCGGGAGACGTCGGGGAGCTGTTTTTT. Translated: CASSSRLAGDVGELFF. V is TRBV5-1 and J is TRBJ2-2, with 12 bases aligning to TRBD2. The germline V gene encodes CDR1 SGHRS and CDR2 YFSETQ. This CDR3 spans 16 amino acids. J gave up 7 bases and V 3 bases, and 7 bases lay outside the gene matches.

This chain connects TRBV19 to TRBJ2-2; a weak D match, TRBD1 (5 bases). V lost 5 bases to trimming and J lost 6 bases, with 16 bases between them. The CDR3 is 15 residues long. Germline-derived CDR1 and CDR2 are LNHDA and SQIVND (reference sequence). This CDR3 reads CASSSKGLLSGELFF. CDR3 nucleotides: TGTGCCAGTAGTTCCAAGGGGCTACTCTCCGGGGAGCTGTTTTTT.

This chain connects TRBV30 to TRBJ2-1; TRBD2 aligns across 7 bases. Germline V gene data show CDR1 as GTSNPN and CDR2 as SVGIG (reference sequence). V shed 3 bases and J 4 bases; nucleotides not matched to a gene: 9. The CDR3 contains 15 residues. CDR3 sequence: CAWRWPTSHYNEQFF. CDR3 nucleotide sequence: TGTGCCTGGAGATGGCCGACTAGCCATTACAATGAGCAGTTCTTC.

The chain combines TRBV6-1 with TRBJ2-7; 8 nucleotides line up with TRBD2. Trimming cost V 6 bases and J 0 bases; bases outside gene matches: 7. The germline CDR1 and CDR2 sequences are MNHNS and SASEGT. CDR3 size: 15 residues. The CDR3 region is CASRPNSGSSYEQYF. The CDR3 DNA follows: TGTGCCAGCAGACCCAACAGCGGGAGCTCCTACGAGCAGTACTTC.

The genes are TRBV14 and TRBJ2-7; D might be TRBD1 (7 bases). In germline, CDR1 is SGHDN, CDR2 FVKESK. The CDR3 is made up of 18 amino acids. V was shortened by 1 base and J by 12 bases, with 31 bases between the two germline ends. The CDR3 loop reads CASSQGVRGRRYGAKPYF. The CDR3, as DNA: TGTGCCAGCAGCCAAGGAGTCAGGGGGAGGAGGTACGGGGCTAAGCCGTACTTC.

The chain couples TRBV6-1 to TRBJ2-1; 9 bases fit TRBD2. The germline V gene has CDR1 MNHNS and CDR2 SASEGT. This CDR3 has 16 amino acids. V dropped 4 bases and J dropped 4; count of bases not matched to a gene: 8. CDR3 bases: TGTGCCAGCAGTGTACTTAGCGGGGGTGGTTACAATGAGCAGTTCTTC. Amino acids: CASSVLSGGGYNEQFF.

This rearrangement joins TRBV6-1 to TRBJ1-1; tentatively, D is TRBD1 (6 bases). This CDR3 has 15 amino acids. V was clipped by 4 bases and J by 2 bases, with 14 bases between them. Germline loops: CDR1 MNHNS, CDR2 SASEGT. The CDR3 coding sequence is TGTGCCAGCAGTGTCTCGGGACAAGCTAACACTGAAGCTTTCTTT. Its translation is CASSVSGQANTEAFF.

The J gene is TRBJ1-4, the V gene TRBV25-1; D might be TRBD1 (6 bases). The V gene lost 0 bases and the J gene lost 1 base, with 9 bases spanning the gap. Germline CDR1 reads MGHDK; CDR2 reads SYGVNS. The CDR3 sequence is 16 residues long. In DNA form, the CDR3 reads TGTGCCAGCAGTGAATATAAAGGGGGAACTAATGAAAAACTGTTTTTT. Protein: CASSEYKGGTNEKLFF. The variable domain in full, completed from reference TRBV25-1 and TRBJ1-4, reads EADIYQTPRYLVIGTGKKITLECSQTMGHDKMYWYQQDPGMELHLIHYSYGVNSTEKGDLSSESTVSRIRTEHFPLTLESARPSHTSQYLCASSEYKGGTNEKLFFGSGTQLSVL.

The V gene is TRBV11-2, the J gene TRBJ2-3; 12 nucleotides match TRBD2. This CDR3 contains 13 residues. CDR1 SGHAT and CDR2 FQNNGV come from the germline V gene. The V segment lost 8 bases and the J segment 5 bases; nucleotides outside the gene matches: 2. This CDR3 reads CASLLAGGDTQYF. DNA for the CDR3: TGTGCCAGCCTACTAGCGGGAGGAGATACGCAGTATTTT.

This chain joins TRBV7-9 and TRBJ2-7; 8 bases map to TRBD1. Per germline, CDR1 SEHNR and CDR2 FQNEAQ (reference sequence). CDR3 length: 14 residues. Trimming removed 3 bases from V and 5 bases from J; junction bases left unmatched: 6. The CDR3: CASSFGQGRNEQYF. The CDR3 DNA follows: TGTGCCAGCAGCTTCGGACAGGGACGAAACGAGCAGTACTTC.

The chain joins TRBV10-2 to TRBJ2-2, with D maybe TRBD1 (6 bases). The germline V gene has CDR1 WSHSY and CDR2 SAAADI. V lost 8 bases, J lost 9 bases, and 13 bases lay in between. CDR3 length equals 12 residues. CDR3 sequence reads: CASGSQGRELFF. In nucleotides, the CDR3 is TGCGCCAGCGGGTCACAGGGTAGGGAGCTGTTTTTT.

The rearrangement joins TRBV11-2 to TRBJ2-7; 7 bases match TRBD2. CDR1 and CDR2 (germline): SGHAT, FQNNGV. After removal of 2 bases from V and 3 bases from J, the junction contained 7 bases not matched to a gene. The CDR3 extends over 15 amino acids. This CDR3 is CASSLSRGRGYEQYF. The CDR3 bases are TGTGCCAGCAGCTTAAGCCGCGGGAGAGGCTACGAGCAGTACTTC.

The chain combines TRBV18 with TRBJ2-1, with D tentatively TRBD1 (6 bases). The V end lost 5 bases, the J end lost 8 bases, and 16 bases lay between the germline ends. Germline lookup yields CDR1 KGHSH and CDR2 LQKENI. The CDR3 has 14 residues. CDR3 protein: CASSAGADVYEQFF. CDR3 bases: TGTGCCAGCTCAGCAGGGGCAGACGTCTATGAGCAGTTCTTC.